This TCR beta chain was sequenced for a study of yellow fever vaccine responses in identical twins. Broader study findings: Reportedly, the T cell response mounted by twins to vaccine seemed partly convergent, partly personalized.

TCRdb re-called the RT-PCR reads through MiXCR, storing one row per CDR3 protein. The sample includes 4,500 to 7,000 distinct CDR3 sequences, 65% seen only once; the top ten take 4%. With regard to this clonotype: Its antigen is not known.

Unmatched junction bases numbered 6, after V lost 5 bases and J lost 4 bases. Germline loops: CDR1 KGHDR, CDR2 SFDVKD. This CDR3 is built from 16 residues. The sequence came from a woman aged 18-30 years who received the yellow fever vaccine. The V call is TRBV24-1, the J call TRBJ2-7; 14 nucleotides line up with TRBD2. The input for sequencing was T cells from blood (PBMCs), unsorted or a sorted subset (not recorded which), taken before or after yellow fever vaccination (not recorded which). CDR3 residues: CATSGPGTSGSYEQYF. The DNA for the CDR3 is TGTGCCACCAGTGGTCCCGGGACTAGCGGGAGTTACGAGCAGTACTTC.